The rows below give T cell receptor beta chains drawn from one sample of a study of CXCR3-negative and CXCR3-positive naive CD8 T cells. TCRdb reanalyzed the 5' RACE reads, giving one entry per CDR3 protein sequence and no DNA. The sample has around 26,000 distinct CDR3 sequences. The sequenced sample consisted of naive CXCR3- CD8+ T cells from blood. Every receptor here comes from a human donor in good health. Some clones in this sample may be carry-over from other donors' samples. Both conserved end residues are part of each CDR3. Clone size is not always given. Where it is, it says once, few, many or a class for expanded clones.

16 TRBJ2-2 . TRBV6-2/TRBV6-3 CASSYSTGFTTGELFF
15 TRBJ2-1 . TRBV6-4 CASSELAGSYNEQFF
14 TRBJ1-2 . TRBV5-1 CASSSLAEDYGYTF
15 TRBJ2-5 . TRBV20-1 CSARDPALTGETQYF
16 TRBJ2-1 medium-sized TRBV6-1 CASSYEEDRVWIGQFF
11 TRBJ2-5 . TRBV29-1 CSVPDSGTSGF
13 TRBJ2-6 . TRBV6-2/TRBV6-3 CASTPPGANVLTF
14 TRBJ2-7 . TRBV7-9 CASSLLTESYEQYF
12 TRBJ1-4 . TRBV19 CARGRTNEKLFF
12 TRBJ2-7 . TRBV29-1 CSVGVSPYEQYF
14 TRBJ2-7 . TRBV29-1 CSVEIAWDSYEQYF
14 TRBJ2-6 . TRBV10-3 CASAWGSGANVLTF
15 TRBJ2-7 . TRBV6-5 CASSYGQGVLYEQYF
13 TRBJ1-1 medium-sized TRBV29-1 CSPVDRATTEAFF
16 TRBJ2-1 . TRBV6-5 CASRASGGASYNEQFF
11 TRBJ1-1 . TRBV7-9 CASSLAPEAFF
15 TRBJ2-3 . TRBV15 CATSRVRGEADTQYF
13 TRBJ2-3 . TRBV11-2 CASSWSRIDTQYF
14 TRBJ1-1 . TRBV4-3 CASSQDAGDTEAFF
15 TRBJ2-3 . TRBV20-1 CSATEELFGTDTQYF
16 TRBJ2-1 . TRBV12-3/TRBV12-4 CASRGTYGPDGNEQFF
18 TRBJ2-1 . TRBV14 CASSQDWRASGAYNEQFF
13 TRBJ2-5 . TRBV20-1 CSASTGGRKTQYF
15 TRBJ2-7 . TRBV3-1 CASSLSGEGPYEQYF
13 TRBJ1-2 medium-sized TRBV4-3 CASSPTLNYGYTF
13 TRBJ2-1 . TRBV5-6 CASSLVRSNEQFF
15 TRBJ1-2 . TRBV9 CASSVGPGNPHGYTF
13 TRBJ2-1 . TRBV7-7 CASSSGLYNEQFF